Below, 27 T cell receptor beta chains from the same sample are listed, as sequenced in a study of tumor-infiltrating lymphocytes in primary liver carcinoma. A primer in the constant region served to generate TCR beta cDNA from approximately 500 ng of total RNA. Libraries for TCR beta were built through three nested multiplex PCR rounds, which together made up a slightly modified ARM-PCR procedure. Two initial PCR rounds of about 10 cycles each paired TRBV1-TRBV30 forward primers with a C-beta reverse primer. TCRdb passed the multiplex PCR reads through MiXCR, listing each CDR3 protein once. Here the sample spans about 190,000 distinct CDR3 sequences, approximately 80% being singletons. Scientists recovered RNA and DNA together from about 20-30 mg of unsorted bulk tissue. The specimen was tumor tissue from primary liver carcinoma. The source is a man aged 40-55 years with primary liver carcinoma and hepatitis B virus infection.

Concerning this clonotype: The junction and the germline gene differ at one end; a read error may be behind it. The chain uses TRBV5-4 and TRBJ2-5, with TRBD1 identical over 8 bases. The CDR3 is 16 amino acids. Germline loops: CDR1 SGHNT, CDR2 YYREEE (reference sequence). The CDR3 here is CVNSGTTGGRMETQYF. DNA for the CDR3: TGTGTCAACAGCGGAACTACAGGGGGGAGGATGGAGACCCAGTATTTC.

For this clonotype: The CDR3 does not close with the conserved phenylalanine or tryptophan, likely indicating a read error. In nucleotides, the CDR3 is TGCGTCAGCAGGTTAGGGCTAGCGGGTAACAATGAGCAGTTCTTA. It specifies CVSRLGLAGNNEQFL. The gene calls are TRBV5-1 and TRBJ2-1, with 8 bases that match TRBD2. This CDR3 has 15 amino acids. Germline V CDR1 and CDR2: SGHRS, YFSETQ.

A word on this clonotype: This may be a read error, as it is one base from a much larger clone. This chain joins TRBV30 and TRBJ2-5; 8 positions match TRBD2. CDR1 and CDR2 from the germline V gene are GTSNPN and SVGIG (reference sequence). The CDR3 is made up of 14 amino acids. Germline trimming cut 5 bases from V and 5 bases from J; bases unmatched to any gene: 10. The CDR3 region is CAWGPGSGSETQYF. The DNA for the CDR3 is TGTGCCTGGGGTCCCGGCAGCGGGAGTGAGACCCAGTACTTC.

This clonotype was found a few times. Being one base from a much bigger clone, this may be a read error. The rearrangement joins TRBV5-4 to TRBJ2-6; a weak D match, TRBD2 (6 bases). The CDR3 loop spans 17 amino acids. Trimming took off 3 bases at V and 3 bases at J, with 16 bases between the two ends. Germline CDR1 reads SGHNT; CDR2 reads YYREEE (reference sequence). The CDR3 is CASSSTPGLGGANVLTF. Here the CDR3 DNA reads TGTGCCAGCAGCTCAACACCGGGACTGGGTGGGGCCAACGTCCTGACTTTC.

Ten or more counts support this clonotype. The V and J genes are TRBV5-1 and TRBJ1-5, with a weak D call TRBD1 (5 bases). Looked up from germline, CDR1 is SGHRS and CDR2 is YFSETQ. Trimming removed 0 bases from V and 6 bases from J, with 10 bases in between. CDR3 length: 14 residues. This CDR3 reads CASSLGGVGQPQHF. The DNA of the CDR3 is TGCGCCAGCAGCTTGGGAGGGGTAGGTCAGCCCCAGCATTTT.

Notes on this clonotype: A junction end diverges from the germline sequence, so it may reflect a read error. V gene TRBV5-6 combines with J gene TRBJ2-5; no firm D call. The CDR3 covers 14 residues. Germline CDR1 SGHDT, CDR2 YYEEEE. CDR3 sequence (DNA): TGTACCAGCTGCTTAGAGGCTAGCCAAGAGACCCAGTACTTC. This encodes CTSCLEASQETQYF. Full variable domain (outside the CDR3, taken from reference TRBV5-6 and TRBJ2-5): DAGVTQSPTHLIKTRGQQVTLRCSPKSGHDTVSWYQQALGQGPQFIFQYYEEEERQRGNFPDRFSGHQFPNYSSELNVNALLLGDSALYLCTSCLEASQETQYFGPGTRLLVL.

Of note for this clonotype: The junction shows a germline mismatch at one end, possibly a read error. The V and J genes are TRBV28 and TRBJ1-4; 7 bases are a match to TRBD1. The germline V gene has CDR1 MDHEN and CDR2 SYDVKM. This CDR3 is built from 13 residues. The CDR3 sequence is CASSLPGQPELIF. CDR3 nucleotide sequence: TGTGCCAGCAGTCTTCCGGGACAGCCAGAACTGATTTTT. Full variable domain (rest looked up from reference TRBV28 and TRBJ1-4): DVKVTQSSRYLVKRTGEKVFLECVQDMDHENMFWYRQDPGLGLRLIYFSYDVKMKEKGDIPEGYSVSREKKERFSLILESASTNQTSMYLCASSLPGQPELIFGSGTQLSVL.

On this clonotype: The missing conserved phenylalanine or tryptophan at the end of this CDR3 makes a read error likely. The chain couples TRBV10-3 to TRBJ2-7, with D perhaps given as TRBD1 or TRBD2 (5 bases each). The CDR3 runs 18 residues. Germline CDR1 ENHRY, CDR2 SYGVKD. V lost 3 bases, J lost 2 bases, and 23 bases lay in between. CDR3 amino acids: CAISDPSLRDDRTYEQYI. Here the CDR3 DNA reads TGTGCCATCAGTGACCCATCCCTCCGGGACGATAGGACCTACGAGCAGTACATC.

The rearrangement joins TRBV6-1 to TRBJ2-1; 8 positions match TRBD1. The CDR3 loop spans 15 amino acids. Germline loops: CDR1 MNHNS, CDR2 SASEGT. J was trimmed by 10 bases and V by 4 bases; bases with no gene match: 12. The CDR3 bases are TGTGCCAGCAGTGGGGACAGGAGGTTTAGCAACGAGCAGTTCTTC. It encodes CASSGDRRFSNEQFF.

About this clonotype: The junction departs from germline at one end; a sequencing error may be responsible. V is TRBV7-9 and J is TRBJ2-1, with D unresolved. Germline V gene lookup returns CDR1 SEHNR and CDR2 FQNEAQ (reference sequence). The CDR3 totals 15 residues. This CDR3 reads CVSSYSSSENNEQFF. As DNA, the CDR3 is TGTGTCAGCAGTTACAGTTCATCCGAAAACAATGAGCAGTTCTTC.

A word on this clonotype: A read error may account for a junction end that differs from germline. The chain combines TRBV28 with TRBJ1-5, with D possibly TRBD1 on 6 matching bases. The CDR3 totals 15 residues. Per the germline V gene, CDR1 is MDHEN and CDR2 is SYDVKM. DNA of the CDR3: TGTGTCAGCACTTTGGGGGGGGCTCAGAATCAGCCCCAGCATTTT. It translates to CVSTLGGAQNQPQHF.

Judged by abundance, this clonotype is medium-sized. The chain links TRBV12-3 or TRBV12-4 to TRBJ2-1; D ambiguous. The CDR3 sequence is 14 residues long. V lost 7 bases, J lost 0 bases, and 10 bases lay in between. This CDR3 is CASKEMSSYNEQFF. DNA for the CDR3: TGTGCCAGCAAGGAGATGAGCTCCTACAATGAGCAGTTCTTC.

This clonotype was counted a single time. The junction shows a germline mismatch at one end, possibly a read error. This chain joins TRBV6-1 and TRBJ2-7; D gene uncertain. CDR1 is MNHNS and CDR2 is SASEGT in the germline V gene. The CDR3 has 13 amino acids. CDR3 loop: CVSTRRGSYEQYF. The CDR3 coding sequence is TGTGTCAGCACCCGGAGAGGTTCCTACGAGCAGTACTTC.

In the case of this clonotype: This may be a read error: a much more frequent sequence differs by one nucleotide. The chain is built from TRBV28 and TRBJ2-3; D could derive from TRBD1 or TRBD2 (5 bases each). The CDR3 is 16 residues long. The V gene's germline CDR1 is MDHEN and CDR2 SYDVKM. The V gene lost 10 bases and the J gene lost 7 bases, with 27 bases spanning the gap. CDR3 amino acids: CATKIRASSWTHTQYF. In DNA form, the CDR3 reads TGTGCCACCAAAATACGGGCTAGCTCTTGGACACATACGCAGTATTTT.

In this sample, this clonotype turned up once. An end of the junction differs from the germline gene, which may be a read error. The J gene is TRBJ2-2, the V gene TRBV11-2; tentative D call: TRBD1 (5 bases). CDR1 is SGHAT and CDR2 is FQNNGV in the germline V gene. This CDR3 contains 14 residues. For the CDR3, the DNA is TGTGCCAGCTGCGCAGACTCGGACACCTGGGAGCTGTTTTTT. This codes for CASCADSDTWELFF.

This clonotype was detected only once. V and J are TRBV29-1 and TRBJ2-7; maybe TRBD2 (6 bases). Germline V gene data show CDR1 as SQVTM and CDR2 as ANQGSEA. V lost 3 bases and J lost 7, with 22 bases in between. The CDR3 length is 15 residues. The CDR3 DNA reads as TGCAGCGTTGAGGATCCAGGAGGGAGCTCCCATGAGCAGTACTTC. Protein product: CSVEDPGGSSHEQYF.

This clonotype was seen a single time. The chain uses TRBV6-1 and TRBJ2-3; 9 bases line up with TRBD2. V lost 7 bases and J lost 12; bases outside the gene matches: 20. The germline gives CDR1 MNHNS, CDR2 SASEGT. The CDR3 length is 16 residues. The CDR3 sequence: CASTQRRGLAHSTQYF. The CDR3 DNA is TGTGCCAGCACTCAACGACGGGGACTAGCACACAGTACCCAGTATTTT.

The rearrangement uses TRBV11-2 and TRBJ1-6; D not resolved. The length of the CDR3 is 13 residues. Trimming removed 3 bases at V and 11 bases at J, with 11 bases between. CDR1 is SGHAT and CDR2 is FQNNGV in the germline V gene. Here the CDR3 DNA reads TGTGCCAGCAGCTTTAGATCTGCGGCACCCCTCCACTTT. Its protein product is CASSFRSAAPLHF.

Notes on this clonotype: At one end, the junction sequence differs from germline, possibly due to a read error. The chain couples TRBV28 to TRBJ1-5; a weak D match, TRBD1 (5 bases). Germline CDR1 reads MDHEN; CDR2 reads SYDVKM. The CDR3 sequence is 15 residues long. CDR3 in amino acids: CVSSPPGLGNQPQHF. CDR3 nucleotides: TGTGTCAGCAGTCCCCCGGGACTGGGGAATCAGCCCCAGCATTTT.

J is TRBJ2-1 and V is TRBV24-1; possible D gene TRBD1, 5 bases. Germline CDR1 and CDR2: KGHDR and SFDVKD. Trimming removed 4 bases from V and 0 bases from J, with 12 bases in between. CDR3 length: 16 amino acids. CDR3 protein: CATSDPRENSYNEQFF. The CDR3 DNA is TGTGCCACCAGTGACCCCAGGGAAAACTCCTACAATGAGCAGTTCTTC.

About this clonotype itself: Germline and junction disagree at one end, which may indicate a read error. J is TRBJ1-6 and V is TRBV5-1; 8 nucleotides line up with TRBD1. Germline loops: CDR1 SGHRS, CDR2 YFSETQ. This CDR3 contains 14 residues. The CDR3 region has the DNA TGCGCCAGCAACATCGACAGGGGTAATTCACCCCTCCGCTTT. It is translated as CASNIDRGNSPLRF.

The chain uses TRBV5-8 and TRBJ2-2; no definite D call. Germline V lookup: CDR1 SGHTS, CDR2 YDEGEE. CDR3 length equals 14 residues. The CDR3 region has the DNA TGTGTCAACAGCTCAGCCCTTAACACCGGGGAGCTGTTTTTT. Encoded protein: CVNSSALNTGELFF.

This chain connects TRBV5-6 to TRBJ2-7; tentative D call: TRBD1 (5 bases). Germline V lookup: CDR1 SGHDT, CDR2 YYEEEE. The CDR3 extends over 14 amino acids. V lost 2 bases to trimming and J lost 0 bases, with 9 bases between them. CDR3 sequence reads: CASSLRGNSYEQYF. Written as DNA, the CDR3 is TGTGCCAGCAGCTTAAGGGGAAACTCCTACGAGCAGTACTTC.

On this clonotype itself: An end of the junction differs from the germline gene, which may be a read error. V gene TRBV6-5 combines with J gene TRBJ1-2; D is ambiguous. The CDR3 sequence is 15 residues long. Germline V CDR1 and CDR2: MNHEY, SVGAGI. The CDR3 protein is CASSFKVGGNYGYTF. As DNA, the CDR3 is TGTGCCAGTAGTTTCAAAGTGGGCGGTAACTATGGCTACACCTTT.

The sample holds a few counts of this clonotype. This likely comes from a read error, as the CDR3 has no conserved phenylalanine or tryptophan at its end. J is TRBJ2-2 and V is TRBV11-2, with a possible D match to TRBD2 (5 bases). Germline values: CDR1 SGHAT, CDR2 FQNNGV. The V end was cut by 5 bases, the J end by 8 bases, with 15 bases between. This CDR3 has 14 residues. The CDR3 spells CASSTDSDSGELFY. The CDR3 DNA reads TGTGCCAGCAGCACAGACTCGGACTCTGGGGAGCTGTTTTAT.

The rearrangement links TRBV6-2 or TRBV6-3 to TRBJ1-5; D is ambiguous. V was trimmed by 9 bases and J by 1 base, leaving 16 bases between them. The CDR3 covers 15 residues. Germline V gene sequence: CDR1 MNHEY, CDR2 SVGEGT. CDR3 sequence reads: CASTPIPMSNQPQHF. DNA of the CDR3: TGTGCCAGTACCCCGATCCCCATGAGCAATCAGCCCCAGCATTTT.

For this clonotype: One junction end does not reproduce the germline sequence, and a read error may be involved. The rearrangement links TRBV14 to TRBJ2-3; D gene unclear. The CDR3 loop spans 13 amino acids. Germline CDR1 and CDR2: SGHDN and FVKESK. The CDR3 DNA follows: TGTGTGAGTAGCCGAGGATACACATATACCCAGTATTTT. Protein sequence: CVSSRGYTYTQYF.